This is a list of T cell receptor beta chains from one sample in a study of response to subunit inactivated influenza vaccine. Each CDR3 protein gets one entry after TCRdb re-called the RT-PCR reads with MiXCR. The sample shows 700,000 to 900,000 distinct CDR3 sequences, around 20% of them seen only once. This specimen consisted of PBMCs from blood, obtained approximately 5 days after vaccination. The receptors derive from a man aged 50 to 60 who received an inactivated influenza vaccine. CDR3s include the opening cysteine and the closing phenylalanine or tryptophan. D genes are given only for firm matches. A row's size may be missing; if present it is once, few, many or a size class.

d_call	v_call	j_call	clone_size	cdr3_nt	cdr3_aa
.	TRBV20-1	TRBJ1-5	.	TGCAGTGCTATTGGACATAGCAATCAGCCCCAGCATTTT	CSAIGHSNQPQHF
.	TRBV10-3	TRBJ2-6	.	TGTGCCATCAGGACATCGTCTGGGGCCAACGTCCTGACTTTC	CAIRTSSGANVLTF
.	TRBV4-3	TRBJ2-1	few	TGCGCCAGCAGCCAAGAACCTCGGGGGAGCAATGAGCAGTTCTTC	CASSQEPRGSNEQFF
TRBD2	TRBV10-1	TRBJ2-2	many	TGCGCCAGCAGTAGCGGGGAGAACACCGGGGAGCTGTTTTTT	CASSSGENTGELFF
.	TRBV9	TRBJ2-7	few	TGTGCCAGCAGCGTAGTGCCCGGGGACTACGAGCAGTACTTC	CASSVVPGDYEQYF
.	TRBV15	TRBJ2-7	few	TGTGCCACCAGCAGAGAGCCCAGCGGCTTTTACGAGCAGTACTTC	CATSREPSGFYEQYF
.	TRBV4-2	TRBJ2-4	.	TGTGCCAGCAGCCAAGATTTTCTTAGGGAAAACATTCAGTACTTC	CASSQDFLRENIQYF
.	TRBV4-3	TRBJ1-2	many	TGCGCCAGCAGCCAAGATGATTTCATGAGGGGTGGCTACACCTTC	CASSQDDFMRGGYTF
.	TRBV20-1	TRBJ2-1	few	TGCAGTGCTGGCGGCAGCTTCTACAATGAGCAGTTCTTC	CSAGGSFYNEQFF
TRBD2	TRBV3-1	TRBJ2-5	.	TGTGCCAGCAGCCAACCTAGCGGGGAAGAGACCCAGTACTTC	CASSQPSGEETQYF
.	TRBV12-3/TRBV12-4	TRBJ2-1	.	TGTGCCAGCAGTTTAACCAGGATTAGATACAATGAGCAGTTCTTC	CASSLTRIRYNEQFF
TRBD2	TRBV11-3	TRBJ2-1	few	TGTGCCAGCAGCTTACGTAGCGGGAGGGAGCAGTTCTTC	CASSLRSGREQFF
.	TRBV7-2	TRBJ2-7	few	TGTGCCAGCAGCTCCCGTGTGGGGGACGAGCAGTACTTC	CASSSRVGDEQYF
.	TRBV9	TRBJ2-3	.	TGTGCCAGCAGCGTCCGGTCTGGCACAGATACGCAGTATTTT	CASSVRSGTDTQYF
.	TRBV29-1	TRBJ2-4	.	TGCAGCGTTGCCAGGGGAGAGAACATTCAGTACTTC	CSVARGENIQYF
.	TRBV18	TRBJ2-6	few	TGTGCCAGCTCACCAACGGCAGGCCTCTCTGGGGCCAACGTCCTGACTTTC	CASSPTAGLSGANVLTF
.	TRBV4-2	TRBJ1-5	.	TGTGCCAGCAGCCAGTCAACAGGGATCAATCAGCCCCAGCATTTT	CASSQSTGINQPQHF
TRBD2	TRBV7-9	TRBJ2-1	few	TGTGCCAGCAGCTCCCTAGCGGTCGAGCAGTTCTTC	CASSSLAVEQFF
TRBD1	TRBV19	TRBJ2-7	.	TGTGCCAGTAGTATAGGACAGGGTCCGAACGAGCAGTACTTC	CASSIGQGPNEQYF
TRBD1	TRBV5-5	TRBJ2-1	few	TGTGCCAGCACCTCAGGGGGCGTTAGTAATGAGCAGTTCTTC	CASTSGGVSNEQFF
TRBD1	TRBV7-9	TRBJ2-2	few	TGTGCCAGCAGCAAAGTCGGGACAGTCCCCGGGGAGCTGTTTTTT	CASSKVGTVPGELFF
.	TRBV20-1	TRBJ1-1	.	TGCAGTGCTAGAATAGGGGCTAGGAACACTGAAGCTTTCTTT	CSARIGARNTEAFF
.	TRBV20-1	TRBJ1-2	few	TGCAGTGCTAGAATTAATGGGCAGGGGTATGGCTACACCTTC	CSARINGQGYGYTF
TRBD2	TRBV20-1	TRBJ2-3	few	TGCAGTGCTAGCGATATAGGACTAGCGGGAGGCCCTAGCACAGATACGCAGTATTTT	CSASDIGLAGGPSTDTQYF
TRBD1	TRBV7-2	TRBJ1-2	.	TGTGCCAGCAGCTCGCTTCAGGGGGCTGTATATGGCTACACCTTC	CASSSLQGAVYGYTF
.	TRBV28	TRBJ1-5	few	TGTGCCAGTAGGGAGAGGGCTAGCAATCAGCCCCAGCATTTT	CASRERASNQPQHF
.	TRBV9	TRBJ2-1	few	TGTGCCAGCAGCGTAGCTACTTTGGCGGGTGAGCAGTTCTTC	CASSVATLAGEQFF
TRBD1	TRBV25-1	TRBJ2-7	.	TGTGCCAACCGGACAGGACACTACGAGCAGTACTTC	CANRTGHYEQYF
.	TRBV29-1	TRBJ2-1	few	TGCAGCGTTGGTGGTACAGGACAAAGCTCCTACAATGAGCAGTTCTTC	CSVGGTGQSSYNEQFF
.	TRBV11-2	TRBJ1-1	.	TGTGCCAGCAGCTTAGGCCTCGCTATGAACACTGAAGCTTTCTTT	CASSLGLAMNTEAFF
TRBD1	TRBV7-9	TRBJ1-1	.	TGTGCCAGCAGCTCTACAGGGGGCCAGAACACTGAAGCTTTCTTT	CASSSTGGQNTEAFF
TRBD2	TRBV30	TRBJ2-2	.	TGTGCCTGGAGTGTACGAGCGGGAGTGTACACCGGGGAGCTGTTTTTT	CAWSVRAGVYTGELFF
TRBD2	TRBV6-1	TRBJ2-1	few	TGTGCCAGCAGCAAGACTAGCGGGCATTACAATGAGCAGTTCTTC	CASSKTSGHYNEQFF
TRBD2	TRBV4-3	TRBJ2-1	few	TGCGCCAGCAGCCAAGATGAAGCGGGCGGGAGATCGAAGAATGAGCAGTTCTTC	CASSQDEAGGRSKNEQFF
TRBD2	TRBV5-1	TRBJ2-5	few	TGCGCCAGCAGCCCCGTGCAGCGGGGAGAGACCCAGTACTTC	CASSPVQRGETQYF
.	TRBV10-2	TRBJ2-1	.	TGCGCCAGCAGTCAAGCGAGGGGCCTTTACAATGAGCAGTTCTTC	CASSQARGLYNEQFF
.	TRBV20-1	TRBJ1-1	few	TGCAGTGCTAGAGAAGGGATCCGTTGGCAGAACACTGAAGCTTTCTTT	CSAREGIRWQNTEAFF
TRBD1	TRBV5-1	TRBJ2-7	many	TGCGCCAGCAGCTGGGGACAGGGGGCATACGAGCAGTACTTC	CASSWGQGAYEQYF
.	TRBV5-1	TRBJ2-1	.	TGCGCCAGCAGCTTGGGCTCTTCGGTCAATGAGCAGTTCTTC	CASSLGSSVNEQFF
.	TRBV19	TRBJ2-2	.	TGTGCCAGTAGTATATTGGGCACTGGGGAGCTGTTTTTT	CASSILGTGELFF
.	TRBV7-9	TRBJ2-3	.	TGTGCCAGCAGCTTAAGGGACAACCGTAGGACAGATACGCAGTATTTT	CASSLRDNRRTDTQYF